The 22 T cell receptor beta chains presented below share a single source sample, sequenced in a study of T cell responses to AZD1222 COVID-19 vaccine. Using immunoSEQ multiplex PCR, the repertoire was profiled, and TCRdb retains in-frame clones only, with some absent. This repertoire shows some 79,000 clones, 80% to 90% found once; its top ten account for 9% to 13%. The specimen comprised peripheral blood, sampled 28 days after the second AZD1222 dose. The receptors originated from an adult who received the AZD1222 COVID-19 vaccine.

The J gene is TRBJ1-1, the V gene TRBV29-1; D remains unclear. Trimming removed 5 bases at V and 2 bases at J, with 6 bases between. The CDR3 consists of 11 residues. Germline V gene lookup returns CDR1 SQVTM and CDR2 ANQGSEA. Here the CDR3 DNA reads TGCAGCGTTTTGGGTAACACTGAAGCTTTCTTT. Its protein product is CSVLGNTEAFF. The complete variable domain, with remaining parts taken from reference TRBV29-1 and TRBJ1-1, reads SAVISQKPSRDICQRGTSLTIQCQVDSQVTMMFWYRQQPGQSLTLIATANQGSEATYESGFVIDKFPISRPNLTFSTLTVSNMSPEDSSIYLCSVLGNTEAFFGQGTRLTVV.

The chain recombines TRBV6-2 or TRBV6-3 with TRBJ2-1; 15 bases are shared with TRBD2. The V gene's germline CDR1 is MNHEY and CDR2 SVGEGT. V lost 6 bases and J lost 10; bases outside the gene matches: 7. This CDR3 comprises 15 residues. CDR3 in DNA: TGTGCCAGCAGCCGGACTAGCGGGGGGGTAGGCGAGCAGTTCTTC. Its protein is CASSRTSGGVGEQFF.

V gene TRBV5-4 combines with J gene TRBJ1-1; 10 positions match TRBD1. CDR3 length equals 14 residues. J gave up 2 bases and V 4 bases, and 2 bases lay outside the gene matches. Germline loops: CDR1 SGHNT, CDR2 YYREEE (reference sequence). The CDR3 spells CASSGTGANTEAFF. CDR3 sequence (DNA): TGTGCCAGCAGCGGGACAGGGGCCAACACTGAAGCTTTCTTT.

The CDR3 spells CASRGGEGRVYGYTF. Written as DNA, the CDR3 is TGTGCCAGCAGGGGGGGTGAGGGTAGAGTGTATGGCTACACCTTC. This chain joins TRBV6-5 and TRBJ1-2; D perhaps matches TRBD1 (5 bases). Germline CDR1 is MNHEY and CDR2 is SVGAGI. V lost 6 bases, J lost 5 bases, and 19 bases lay in between. The length of the CDR3 is 15 residues.

This chain joins TRBV29-1 and TRBJ2-1; possibly TRBD2 for D (5 bases). The germline V gene has CDR1 SQVTM and CDR2 ANQGSEA. V was shortened by 7 bases and J by 0 bases, with 13 bases between the two germline ends. The CDR3 has 14 residues. CDR3 nucleotide sequence: TGCAGCGGAGGACTCTCCAGCTCCTACAATGAGCAGTTCTTC. Its translation is CSGGLSSSYNEQFF.

J is TRBJ2-1 and V is TRBV27; D may be TRBD1 or TRBD2 (5 bases each). V was shortened by 2 bases and J by 5 bases, with 13 bases between the two germline ends. The CDR3 is made up of 15 amino acids. Germline lookup yields CDR1 MNHEY and CDR2 SMNVEV (reference sequence). The CDR3 DNA sequence: TGTGCCAGCAGTTTAAGGGACGAGCGGCACAATGAGCAGTTCTTC. Amino acids: CASSLRDERHNEQFF.

The chain couples TRBV2 to TRBJ2-2, with a weak D call TRBD2 (6 bases). This CDR3 comprises 14 residues. V lost 8 bases and J lost 1, with 11 bases in between. Germline V gene lookup returns CDR1 SNHLY and CDR2 FYNNEI. This CDR3 is CASEVGGNTGELFF. As DNA, the CDR3 is TGTGCCAGCGAGGTGGGGGGGAACACCGGGGAGCTGTTTTTT.

The chain links TRBV28 to TRBJ1-5; TRBD1 might be the D (6 bases). V was shortened by 4 bases and J by 3 bases, with 13 bases between the two germline ends. The V gene's germline CDR1 is MDHEN and CDR2 SYDVKM. The CDR3 spans 15 residues. CDR3 bases: TGTGCCAGCAGTTCGAAAGACAGGATCAATCAGCCCCAGCATTTT. Its translation is CASSSKDRINQPQHF.

This chain connects TRBV19 to TRBJ1-1; TRBD1 is a possible D gene (6 bases). The CDR3 extends over 18 amino acids. Germline assignment: CDR1 LNHDA and CDR2 SQIVND (reference sequence). Trimming removed 1 base at V and 6 bases at J, with 24 bases between. Written as DNA, the CDR3 is TGTGCCAGTAGTATAGGCTACTTAACAGGGCTCGGAGGGGCTGAAGCTTTCTTT. Protein sequence: CASSIGYLTGLGGAEAFF.

The V call is TRBV5-8, the J call TRBJ2-2; 12 positions match TRBD1. Germline-derived CDR1 and CDR2 are SGHTS and YDEGEE. The CDR3 runs 15 residues. V trimming: 4 bases; J trimming: 7 bases; junction bases outside the gene matches: 5. This CDR3 is CASSLGQGAGGELFF. DNA for the CDR3: TGTGCCAGCAGCCTGGGACAGGGGGCAGGCGGGGAGCTGTTTTTT.

CDR3 nucleotides: TGTGCCAGCTCACCCCCGCATTTAGCCAAAAACATTCAGTACTTC. Translation gives CASSPPHLAKNIQYF. This chain joins TRBV18 and TRBJ2-4; no reliable D call. The CDR3 is 15 amino acids. Per germline, CDR1 KGHSH and CDR2 LQKENI. V was shortened by 3 bases and J by 0 bases, with 9 bases between the two germline ends.

This clone appeared once. DNA of the CDR3: TGCGCCAGCAGCCAAGGGGACAGGGGAATAGAGGAGCAGTTCTTC. Its translation is CASSQGDRGIEEQFF. The chain employs TRBV4-3 and TRBJ2-1; 10 nucleotides match TRBD1. V lost 1 base, J lost 10 bases, and 7 bases stayed unmatched. This CDR3 region has 15 residues. Germline V gene data show CDR1 as LGHNA and CDR2 as YSLEER.

This clone was observed a few times. The chain joins TRBV6-2 or TRBV6-3 to TRBJ1-1, with TRBD1 matching 8 bases. The germline gives CDR1 MNHEY, CDR2 SVGEGT. The CDR3 covers 13 residues. J gave up 5 bases and V 6 bases, and 5 bases lay outside the gene matches. This chain's CDR3 is CASSWDRTTEAFF. The CDR3, as DNA: TGTGCCAGCAGCTGGGACAGGACTACTGAAGCTTTCTTT.

This clone occurred a few times. J is TRBJ1-1 and V is TRBV19; D gene unclear. The CDR3 contains 11 residues. Germline V gene lookup returns CDR1 LNHDA and CDR2 SQIVND (reference sequence). The ends were cut back, 6 bases at V and 11 bases at J, with 13 bases in the middle. The CDR3 nucleotides are TGTGCCAGTAGCAATTACGGTGCGGCTTTCTTT. It yields the protein CASSNYGAAFF.

The V and J genes are TRBV5-6 and TRBJ2-7; 9 nucleotides agree with TRBD2. Trimming took 3 bases from V and 3 from J; bases not matched to a gene: 16. The CDR3 has 18 residues. Germline values: CDR1 SGHDT, CDR2 YYEEEE. In nucleotides, the CDR3 is TGTGCCAGCAGCTCTGAGGGGGCGCTGAATAGCGGGAGCTACGAGCAGTACTTC. Translation: CASSSEGALNSGSYEQYF.

The gene calls are TRBV30 and TRBJ1-2; no clear D. CDR1 and CDR2 from the germline V gene are GTSNPN and SVGIG (reference sequence). The germline V and J ends were trimmed by 0 bases and 4 bases, with 12 bases remaining between them. The CDR3 totals 14 residues. The chain's CDR3 is CAWSVLGITYGYTF. The CDR3 DNA is TGTGCCTGGAGTGTACTAGGGATTACCTATGGCTACACCTTC.

This chain connects TRBV2 to TRBJ1-2, with D perhaps TRBD1 (5 bases). This CDR3 comprises 13 residues. Per the germline V gene, CDR1 is SNHLY and CDR2 is FYNNEI. Trimming took off 3 bases at V and 8 bases at J, with 13 bases between the two ends. The CDR3 is CASSDGAGSGYTF. DNA of the CDR3: TGTGCCAGCAGTGATGGTGCAGGGTCCGGCTACACCTTC.

The chain is built from TRBV12-3 or TRBV12-4 and TRBJ1-5; perhaps TRBD1 as D (6 bases). This CDR3 is 13 amino acids long. The V end was cut by 4 bases, the J end by 2 bases, with 6 bases between. As DNA, the CDR3 is TGTGCCAGCAGTTACAGGGGCAATCAGCCCCAGCATTTT. Translated: CASSYRGNQPQHF.

The sample holds a few counts of this clone. V is TRBV5-4 and J is TRBJ1-1; D ambiguous. CDR3 length: 13 amino acids. V lost 4 bases to trimming and J lost 5 bases, with 12 bases between them. Germline V gives CDR1 SGHNT, CDR2 YYREEE (reference sequence). CDR3 DNA sequence: TGTGCCAGCAGCCCGGATATGGGGACTGAAGCTTTCTTT. This sequence encodes CASSPDMGTEAFF.

V and J are TRBV7-2 and TRBJ1-2, with 7 bases aligning to TRBD1. Germline lookup yields CDR1 SGHTA and CDR2 FQGNSA. CDR3 length: 13 amino acids. J was trimmed by 5 bases and V by 5 bases; bases with no gene match: 5. Here the CDR3 reads CASSPGTEYGYTF. The CDR3 bases are TGTGCCAGCAGCCCCGGGACAGAATATGGCTACACCTTC.

The rearrangement links TRBV18 to TRBJ1-2, with D tentatively TRBD1 (5 bases). Trimming shortened V by 3 bases and J by 8 bases, and 19 bases separated the two germline ends. Per germline, CDR1 KGHSH and CDR2 LQKENI. The CDR3 is made up of 15 amino acids. CDR3 nucleotide sequence: TGTGCCAGCTCACCGGCCAACATGGGCAGGGCGGGCTACACCTTC. As protein: CASSPANMGRAGYTF.

This clone appeared many times. V gene TRBV19 combines with J gene TRBJ1-1; D is ambiguous. Germline CDR1 is LNHDA and CDR2 is SQIVND (reference sequence). The CDR3 has 14 amino acids. V was trimmed by 8 bases and J by 4 bases, leaving 17 bases between them. CDR3 region: CASSNRSRGTEAFF. The CDR3, as DNA: TGTGCCAGTTCGAACAGATCCCGGGGCACTGAAGCTTTCTTT.